The clone carrying this T cell receptor (beta chain) appeared once. Germline CDR1 and CDR2: LNHDA and SQIVND (reference sequence). CDR3 length equals 14 residues. V trimming: 4 bases; J trimming: 4 bases; junction bases outside the gene matches: 1. These data are taken from a study of control samples from healthy donors and cancer patients. Sequenced by immunoSEQ multiplex PCR; TCRdb stores in-frame clones only, minus some. The profile shows 150,000 to 200,000 clones, 85% to 90% of them singletons. Sequencing was done on a sample of blood. V and J are TRBV19 and TRBJ2-3; 11 bases match TRBD2. The sequence was obtained from a woman in her twenties or thirties in good health. In DNA, the CDR3 is TGTGCCAGTAGTACTAGCGGGGGGCCAGATACGCAGTATTTT. It yields the protein CASSTSGGPDTQYF.